The present entry profiles one TCR beta chain with its context. These data originate in a study of T cell responses to AZD1222 COVID-19 vaccine. Overall study context: Second-dose timings of about 4 or about 12 weeks were pooled.

The CDR3 covers 14 residues. V lost 2 bases and J 4 bases, leaving 8 bases between the germline ends. CDR1 KGHSH and CDR2 LQKENI come from the germline V gene. Using immunoSEQ multiplex PCR, the repertoire was profiled, and TCRdb retains in-frame clones only, with some absent. The repertoire holds around 50,000 clones, with about 86% as singletons. The source is an adult in good health. Here the sequenced sample was peripheral blood, taken on day 0 of AZD1222 vaccination. The chain uses TRBV18 and TRBJ2-2; D unclear. The chain's CDR3 is CASSPGRSTGELFF. The CDR3 DNA reads as TGTGCCAGCTCACCAGGACGATCCACCGGGGAGCTGTTTTTT. The full variable domain, its missing parts supplied by reference TRBV18 and TRBJ2-2, is NAGVMQNPRHLVRRRGQEARLRCSPMKGHSHVYWYRQLPEEGLKFMVYLQKENIIDESGMPKERFSAEFPKEGPSILRIQQVVRGDSAAYFCASSPGRSTGELFFGEGSRLTVL.